This passage covers 24 T cell receptor beta chains from one sample sequenced in a study of early T cells in non-severe SARS-CoV-2 infection. TCRdb independently ran MiXCR on the 5' RACE reads; one entry per CDR3 protein. The data contain over 50,000 distinct CDR3 sequences, about 8% of them singletons. Sequences were derived from whole blood, sampled at baseline. All receptors derive from an adult who was a healthcare worker with PCR-confirmed SARS-CoV-2 infection or an uninfected control (not recorded which).

The genes are TRBV2 and TRBJ1-5, with D perhaps matching TRBD1 (5 bases). The V gene's germline CDR1 is SNHLY and CDR2 FYNNEI. V was cut by 5 bases and J by 2 bases, with 13 bases left in between. The CDR3 is 15 residues long. The CDR3, as DNA: TGTGCCAGCAGTCTCCAGGGAGTAGGCAATCAGCCCCAGCATTTT. Protein product: CASSLQGVGNQPQHF. Using reference TRBV2 and TRBJ1-5 for the parts outside the CDR3, the full variable domain is EPEVTQTPSHQVTQMGQEVILRCVPISNHLYFYWYRQILGQKVEFLVSFYNNEISEKSEIFDDQFSVERPDGSNFTLKIRSTKLEDSAMYFCASSLQGVGNQPQHFGDGTRLSIL.

This clonotype was found many times. In DNA form, the CDR3 reads TGTGCCAGCAGCCTCGGGGCACTCCTCGAGCAGTACTTC. It is translated as CASSLGALLEQYF. The chain recombines TRBV3-1 with TRBJ2-7, with D perhaps given as TRBD1 or TRBD2 (5 bases each). Trimming pared 4 bases from V and 6 bases from J, leaving 13 bases between. There are 13 residues in the CDR3. Looked up from germline, CDR1 is LGHDT and CDR2 is YNNKEL (reference sequence).

The chain combines TRBV2 with TRBJ2-7, with 8 bases matching TRBD1. CDR3 size: 14 residues. Germline CDR1 reads SNHLY; CDR2 reads FYNNEI. Unmatched junction bases numbered 7, after V lost 9 bases and J lost 0 bases. As DNA, the CDR3 is TGTGCCAGTACTGGGGACAGGTTCTCCTACGAGCAGTACTTC. Protein product: CASTGDRFSYEQYF.

About this clonotype itself: A much larger clone lies a single base off, so this may be a read error. V and J are TRBV29-1 and TRBJ1-1; D uncertain. V was pared by 5 bases and J by 3 bases, with 13 bases between. Germline V gene lookup returns CDR1 SQVTM and CDR2 ANQGSEA. The CDR3 is 13 residues long. CDR3 sequence reads: CSVWRKWYTEAFF. The CDR3 DNA reads TGCAGCGTTTGGCGTAAGTGGTACACTGAAGCTTTCTTT. Based on the CDR3 plus reference TRBV29-1 and TRBJ1-1, the full variable domain is SAVISQKPSRDICQRGTSLTIQCQVDSQVTMMFWYRQQPGQSLTLIATANQGSEATYESGFVIDKFPISRPNLTFSTLTVSNMSPEDSSIYLCSVWRKWYTEAFFGQGTRLTVV.

The table lists this clonotype with a few counts. The chain links TRBV25-1 to TRBJ2-5, with TRBD2 identical over 7 bases. The CDR3 loop spans 16 amino acids. The germline V gene has CDR1 MGHDK and CDR2 SYGVNS. V shed 6 bases and J 0 bases; nucleotides not matched to a gene: 10. The CDR3 coding sequence is TGTGCCAGCAGATCTCCTGGCGGGAGAGACCAAGAGACCCAGTACTTC. It specifies CASRSPGGRDQETQYF.

This chain uses TRBV3-1 with TRBJ2-3; 8 bases agree with TRBD2. CDR3 size: 17 residues. The germline V gene has CDR1 LGHDT and CDR2 YNNKEL (reference sequence). V was pared by 1 base and J by 4 bases, with 10 bases of the junction left unmatched. The CDR3 spells CASSQAGSGRGADTQYF. DNA for the CDR3: TGTGCCAGCAGCCAAGCGGGAAGCGGGAGAGGCGCAGATACGCAGTATTTT.

This chain links TRBV19 with TRBJ2-5; weak D call: TRBD2 (7 bases). Germline V gene sequence: CDR1 LNHDA, CDR2 SQIVND (reference sequence). This CDR3 has 16 residues. The V and J ends lost 5 bases and 3 bases respectively, with 19 bases between them. Here the CDR3 DNA reads TGTGCCAGTAGTTCCGAAGCGGGAAAGGGGGAAGAGACCCAGTACTTC. Its protein is CASSSEAGKGEETQYF.

This clonotype showed up just a few times. V and J are TRBV5-4 and TRBJ1-3; 7 bases are a match to TRBD1. Germline trimming cut 4 bases from V and 0 bases from J; bases unmatched to any gene: 10. Germline-derived CDR1 and CDR2 are SGHNT and YYREEE (reference sequence). This CDR3 is built from 17 residues. The CDR3 sequence is CASSRDRLGASGNTIYF. The CDR3 DNA is TGTGCCAGCAGCCGGGACAGACTCGGAGCCTCTGGAAACACCATATATTTT.

This clonotype has more than one count but fewer than ten. The rearrangement links TRBV16 to TRBJ2-5; 7 bases are shared with TRBD1. This CDR3 has 15 residues. In germline, CDR1 is KGHSY, CDR2 FQNENV. Losses at the gene ends were 2 bases for V and 3 bases for J; bases not matched to a gene: 6. This CDR3 is CASSQATGIEETQYF. The CDR3 nucleotides read TGTGCCAGCAGCCAAGCGACAGGGATAGAAGAGACCCAGTACTTC. The variable domain in full, with the rest retrieved from reference TRBV16 and TRBJ2-5, is GEEVAQTPKHLVRGEGQKAKLYCAPIKGHSYVFWYQQVLKNEFKFLISFQNENVFDETGMPKERFSAKCLPNSPCSLEIQATKLEDSAVYFCASSQATGIEETQYFGPGTRLLVL.

In DNA, the CDR3 is TGTGCCAGCAGTTCCGCCGGGGAGGCTGAAGCTTTCTTT. It translates to CASSSAGEAEAFF. This chain uses TRBV28 with TRBJ1-1; D call uncertain. Per the germline V gene, CDR1 is MDHEN and CDR2 is SYDVKM. The CDR3 loop spans 13 amino acids. The V gene lost 4 bases and the J gene lost 6 bases, with 12 bases spanning the gap.

This clonotype appeared a few times. The chain combines TRBV18 with TRBJ2-7; D is ambiguous. CDR1 and CDR2 from the germline V gene are KGHSH and LQKENI. The CDR3 is 14 residues long. Trimming took 0 bases from V and 3 from J, leaving 9 bases between them. The CDR3 DNA is TGTGCCAGCTCACCACCAGGGCCCTTCTACGAGCAGTACTTC. Amino acids: CASSPPGPFYEQYF.

This clonotype has a count of ten or more. The J gene is TRBJ2-7, the V gene TRBV6-6, with D possibly being TRBD1 (5 bases). The V gene's germline CDR1 is MNHNY and CDR2 SVGAGI (reference sequence). Trimming pared 5 bases from V and 6 bases from J, leaving 14 bases between. The CDR3 spans 13 residues. In DNA form, the CDR3 reads TGTGCCAGCAGTACGACAGAGTCGCTCGAGCAGTACTTC. This sequence encodes CASSTTESLEQYF.

The CDR3 region is CASRPYLTGTDNYGYTF. The DNA of the CDR3 is TGTGCCAGCAGGCCTTATTTGACGGGGACAGATAACTATGGCTACACCTTC. The rearrangement uses TRBV12-3 or TRBV12-4 and TRBJ1-2, with 7 bases aligning to TRBD1. This CDR3 has 17 amino acids. Trimming at V came to 6 bases and at J to 1 base, leaving 14 bases not matched to a gene.

This clonotype came up many times. The J gene is TRBJ2-1, the V gene TRBV11-1; tentative D call: TRBD2 (6 bases). V gave up 3 bases and J gave up 9 bases, with 15 bases separating them. Germline values: CDR1 SGHAT, CDR2 FQDESV (reference sequence). CDR3 size: 14 residues. The CDR3 here is CASSFSGTGVEQFF. CDR3 DNA sequence: TGTGCCAGCAGCTTTTCTGGGACTGGGGTTGAGCAGTTCTTC.

This clonotype was seen at least ten times. The chain has TRBV6-5 and TRBJ2-2; the D gene is possibly TRBD1 (7 bases). V was clipped by 5 bases and J by 1 base, with 14 bases between them. There are 16 residues in the CDR3. CDR1 and CDR2 from the germline V gene are MNHEY and SVGAGI. The CDR3 nucleotides are TGTGCCAGCAGTCTCAGGGGGGCTGGGAACACCGGGGAGCTGTTTTTT. Protein: CASSLRGAGNTGELFF.

This clonotype was counted between two and nine times. The chain employs TRBV7-2 and TRBJ2-3, with no clear D. Germline V CDR1 and CDR2: SGHTA, FQGNSA. Between the trimmed V and J ends, which lost 1 base and 6 bases, there was a span of 14 bases. The CDR3 contains 15 residues. The CDR3 nucleotides read TGTGCCAGCAGCTTAGGTCGCGGTTTGGTCGATACGCAGTATTTT. Translated: CASSLGRGLVDTQYF.

This clonotype came up many times. The chain couples TRBV3-1 to TRBJ2-1; D is perhaps TRBD1 (5 bases). This CDR3 region has 17 residues. CDR1 LGHDT and CDR2 YNNKEL come from the germline V gene (reference sequence). Trimming removed 1 base from V and 0 bases from J, with 13 bases in between. The CDR3 DNA reads TGTGCCAGCAGCCAAGTTGGGGCGTTGGGCTCCTACAATGAGCAGTTCTTC. Amino acid sequence: CASSQVGALGSYNEQFF.

This clonotype was counted many times. The rearrangement uses TRBV7-9 and TRBJ1-3; 9 positions agree with TRBD1. From germline, CDR1 is SEHNR and CDR2 FQNEAQ (reference sequence). J lost 0 bases, V lost 5 bases, and 8 bases had no gene match. This CDR3 spans 17 amino acids. The DNA for the CDR3 is TGTGCCAGCAGCCGGGGGACAGGGCTTTACTCTGGAAACACCATATATTTT. Translating it yields CASSRGTGLYSGNTIYF.

The chain uses TRBV20-1 and TRBJ2-1, with TRBD2 as a possible D gene (6 bases). The CDR3 has 11 residues. V dropped 1 base and J dropped 11 bases, with 9 bases sitting between them. Germline V gene data show CDR1 as DFQATT and CDR2 as SNEGSKA (reference sequence). CDR3 region: CSARGGGQQFF. The CDR3 nucleotides read TGCAGTGCTAGAGGGGGAGGCCAGCAGTTCTTC.

This clonotype was counted a few times. The gene calls are TRBV20-1 and TRBJ2-7; possible D gene TRBD1, 6 bases. CDR1 and CDR2 from the germline V gene are DFQATT and SNEGSKA (reference sequence). This CDR3 spans 14 amino acids. V was pared by 6 bases and J by 9 bases, with 24 bases between. CDR3: CSARMPVRGFGQYF. In DNA form, the CDR3 reads TGCAGTGCGAGAATGCCAGTGAGGGGGTTCGGGCAGTACTTC.

This sequence joins TRBV6-5 and TRBJ2-1, with D unresolved. This CDR3 contains 13 residues. The ends were cut back, 2 bases at V and 6 bases at J, with 8 bases in the middle. Looked up from germline, CDR1 is MNHEY and CDR2 is SVGAGI. The CDR3 coding sequence is TGTGCCAGCAGTTACGCCCCCCGCAATGAGCAGTTCTTC. It translates to CASSYAPRNEQFF.

This clonotype was found a few times. The CDR3 DNA follows: TGTGCCAGCAGCTTAGCCACTGGAGCATCCATTCAGTACTTC. It codes for CASSLATGASIQYF. The chain employs TRBV7-2 and TRBJ2-4; D remains ambiguous. This CDR3 is built from 14 residues. The ends were cut back, 0 bases at V and 9 bases at J, with 12 bases in the middle. Looked up from germline, CDR1 is SGHTA and CDR2 is FQGNSA. The complete variable domain, with remaining parts taken from reference TRBV7-2 and TRBJ2-4, reads GAGVSQSPSNKVTEKGKDVELRCDPISGHTALYWYRQSLGQGLEFLIYFQGNSAPDKSGLPSDRFSAERTGGSVSTLTIQRTQQEDSAVYLCASSLATGASIQYFGAGTRLSVL.

This clonotype has only a few counts. V usage is TRBV28 and J usage is TRBJ2-1; D ambiguous. The CDR3 runs 14 residues. Looked up from germline, CDR1 is MDHEN and CDR2 is SYDVKM. The V and J ends lost 6 bases and 2 bases respectively, with 11 bases between them. CDR3 DNA sequence: TGTGCCAGCAGCGAGTTGGGCCCCTACAATGAGCAGTTCTTC. Its translation: CASSELGPYNEQFF.

This clonotype has ten or more counts. V is TRBV25-1 and J is TRBJ1-6, with TRBD1 matching 7 bases. Germline V lookup: CDR1 MGHDK, CDR2 SYGVNS. Germline trimming cut 3 bases from V and 9 bases from J; bases unmatched to any gene: 2. This CDR3 is built from 13 residues. CDR3 amino acids: CASSDPGGSPLHF. For the CDR3, the DNA is TGTGCCAGCAGTGATCCAGGGGGTTCACCCCTCCACTTT.